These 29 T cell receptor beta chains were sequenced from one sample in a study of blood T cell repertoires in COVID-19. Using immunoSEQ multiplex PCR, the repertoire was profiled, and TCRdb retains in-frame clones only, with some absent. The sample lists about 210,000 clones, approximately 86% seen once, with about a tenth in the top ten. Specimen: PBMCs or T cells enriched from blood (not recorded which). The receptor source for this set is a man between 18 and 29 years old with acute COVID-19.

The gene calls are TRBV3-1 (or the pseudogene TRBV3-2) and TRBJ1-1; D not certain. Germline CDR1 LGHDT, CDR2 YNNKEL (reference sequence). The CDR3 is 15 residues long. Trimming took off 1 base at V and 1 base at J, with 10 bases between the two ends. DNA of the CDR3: TGTGCCAGCAGCCAAGTCGGGCGGGGGAACACTGAAGCTTTCTTT. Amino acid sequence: CASSQVGRGNTEAFF.

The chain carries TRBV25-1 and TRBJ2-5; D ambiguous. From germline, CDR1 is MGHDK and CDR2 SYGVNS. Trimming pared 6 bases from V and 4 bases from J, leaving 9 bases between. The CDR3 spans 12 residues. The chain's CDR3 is CASRVQAETQYF. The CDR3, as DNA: TGTGCCAGCAGAGTCCAAGCAGAGACCCAGTACTTC.

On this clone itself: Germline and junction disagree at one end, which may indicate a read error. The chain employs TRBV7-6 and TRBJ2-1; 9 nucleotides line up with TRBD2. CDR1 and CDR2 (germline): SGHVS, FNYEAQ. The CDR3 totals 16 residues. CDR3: CASTLPVAGVSDEQFF. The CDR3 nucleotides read TGTGCCAGCACCTTACCCGTAGCGGGAGTCTCGGATGAGCAGTTCTTC. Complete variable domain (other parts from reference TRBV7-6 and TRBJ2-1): GAGVSQSPRYKVTKRGQDVALRCDPISGHVSLYWYRQALGQGPEFLTYFNYEAQQDKSGLPNDRFSAERPEGSISTLTIQRTEQRDSAMYRCASTLPVAGVSDEQFFGPGTRLTVL.

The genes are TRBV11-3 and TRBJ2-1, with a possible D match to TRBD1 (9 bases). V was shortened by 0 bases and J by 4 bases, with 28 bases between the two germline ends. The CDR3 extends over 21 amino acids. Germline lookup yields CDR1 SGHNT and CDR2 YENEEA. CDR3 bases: TGTGCCAGCAGCTTAGACGGGGACAGGGTGAAGCGGGAGTATGTGTACAATGAGCAGTTCTTC. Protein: CASSLDGDRVKREYVYNEQFF.

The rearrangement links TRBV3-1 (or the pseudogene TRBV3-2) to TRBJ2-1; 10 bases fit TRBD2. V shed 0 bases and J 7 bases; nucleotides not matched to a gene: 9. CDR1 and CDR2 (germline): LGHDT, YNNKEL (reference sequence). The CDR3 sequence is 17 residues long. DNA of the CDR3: TGTGCCAGCAGCCAAGAGCGGGCTAGCGGGAGTGTGAATGAGCAGTTCTTC. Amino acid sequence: CASSQERASGSVNEQFF.

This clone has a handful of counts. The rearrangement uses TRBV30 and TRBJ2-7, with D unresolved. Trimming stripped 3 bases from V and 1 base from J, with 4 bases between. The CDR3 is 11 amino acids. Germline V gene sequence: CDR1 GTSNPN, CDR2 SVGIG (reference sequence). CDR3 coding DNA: TGTGCCTGGAGACAGTCCTACGAGCAGTACTTC. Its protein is CAWRQSYEQYF.

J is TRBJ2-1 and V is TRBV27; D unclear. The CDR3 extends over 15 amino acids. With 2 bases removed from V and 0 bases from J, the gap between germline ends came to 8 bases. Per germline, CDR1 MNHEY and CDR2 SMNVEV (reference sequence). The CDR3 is CASSLGPGSYNEQFF. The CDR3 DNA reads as TGTGCCAGCAGTTTAGGCCCAGGCTCCTACAATGAGCAGTTCTTC.

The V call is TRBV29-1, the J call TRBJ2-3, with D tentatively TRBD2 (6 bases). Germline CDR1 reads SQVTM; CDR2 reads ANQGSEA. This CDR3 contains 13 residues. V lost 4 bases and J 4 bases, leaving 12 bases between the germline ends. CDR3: CSVVEGLPDTQYF. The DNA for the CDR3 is TGCAGCGTTGTGGAGGGCCTACCAGATACGCAGTATTTT.

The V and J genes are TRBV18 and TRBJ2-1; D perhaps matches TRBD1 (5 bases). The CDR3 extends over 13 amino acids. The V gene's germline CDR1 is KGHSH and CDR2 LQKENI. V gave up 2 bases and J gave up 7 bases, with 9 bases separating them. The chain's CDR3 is CASSPARENEQFF. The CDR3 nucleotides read TGTGCCAGCTCACCAGCCAGGGAAAATGAGCAGTTCTTC.

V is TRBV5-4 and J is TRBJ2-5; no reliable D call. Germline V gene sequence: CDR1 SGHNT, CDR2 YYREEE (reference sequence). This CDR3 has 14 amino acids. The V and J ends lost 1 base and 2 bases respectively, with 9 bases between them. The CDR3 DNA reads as TGTGCCAGCAGCTTGCTGGGCAGACAAGAGACCCAGTACTTC. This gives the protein CASSLLGRQETQYF.

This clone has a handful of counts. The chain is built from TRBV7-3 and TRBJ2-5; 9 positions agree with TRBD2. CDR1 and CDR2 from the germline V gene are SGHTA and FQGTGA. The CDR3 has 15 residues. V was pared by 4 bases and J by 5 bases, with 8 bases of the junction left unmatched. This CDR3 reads CASSSALREGETQYF. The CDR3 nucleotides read TGTGCCAGCAGCTCCGCTCTGCGGGAGGGGGAGACCCAGTACTTC. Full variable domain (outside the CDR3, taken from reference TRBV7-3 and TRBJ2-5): GAGVSQTPSNKVTEKGKYVELRCDPISGHTALYWYRQSLGQGPEFLIYFQGTGAADDSGLPNDRFFAVRPEGSVSTLKIQRTERGDSAVYLCASSSALREGETQYFGPGTRLLVL.

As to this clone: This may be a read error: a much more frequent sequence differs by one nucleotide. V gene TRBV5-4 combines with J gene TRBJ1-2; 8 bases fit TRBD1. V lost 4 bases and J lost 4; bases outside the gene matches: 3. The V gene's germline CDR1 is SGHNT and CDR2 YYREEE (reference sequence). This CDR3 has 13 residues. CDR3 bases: TGTGCCAGCAGCCCTGGGACAGGCTATGGCTACACCTTC. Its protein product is CASSPGTGYGYTF.

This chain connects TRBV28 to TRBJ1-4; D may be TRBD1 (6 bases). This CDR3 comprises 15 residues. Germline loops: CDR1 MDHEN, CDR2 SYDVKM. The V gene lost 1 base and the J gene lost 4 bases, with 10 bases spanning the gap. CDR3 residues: CASSLSDSGNEKLFF. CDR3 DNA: TGTGCCAGCAGTTTATCGGACAGCGGTAATGAAAAACTGTTTTTT. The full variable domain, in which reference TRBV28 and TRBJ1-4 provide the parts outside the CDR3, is DVKVTQSSRYLVKRTGEKVFLECVQDMDHENMFWYRQDPGLGLRLIYFSYDVKMKEKGDIPEGYSVSREKKERFSLILESASTNQTSMYLCASSLSDSGNEKLFFGSGTQLSVL.

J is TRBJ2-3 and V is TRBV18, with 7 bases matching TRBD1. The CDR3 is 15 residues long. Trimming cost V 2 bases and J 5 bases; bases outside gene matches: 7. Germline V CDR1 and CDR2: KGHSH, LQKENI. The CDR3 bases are TGTGCCAGCTCACCAGAGGGCAGGGGGAGAGATACGCAGTATTTT. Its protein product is CASSPEGRGRDTQYF. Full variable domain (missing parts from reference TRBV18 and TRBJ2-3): NAGVMQNPRHLVRRRGQEARLRCSPMKGHSHVYWYRQLPEEGLKFMVYLQKENIIDESGMPKERFSAEFPKEGPSILRIQQVVRGDSAAYFCASSPEGRGRDTQYFGPGTRLTVL.

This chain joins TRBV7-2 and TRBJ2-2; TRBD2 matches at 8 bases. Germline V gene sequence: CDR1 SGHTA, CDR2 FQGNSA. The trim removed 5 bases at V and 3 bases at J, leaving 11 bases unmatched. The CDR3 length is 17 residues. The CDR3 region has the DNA TGTGCCAGCAGCCCCGAGGCACTAGCGGCATACACCGGGGAGCTGTTTTTT. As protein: CASSPEALAAYTGELFF.

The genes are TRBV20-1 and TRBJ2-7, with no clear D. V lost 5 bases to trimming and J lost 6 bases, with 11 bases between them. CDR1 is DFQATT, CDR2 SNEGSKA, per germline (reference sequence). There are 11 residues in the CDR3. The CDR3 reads CSAPLDFEQYF. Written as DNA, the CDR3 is TGCAGTGCTCCTCTAGATTTCGAGCAGTACTTC.

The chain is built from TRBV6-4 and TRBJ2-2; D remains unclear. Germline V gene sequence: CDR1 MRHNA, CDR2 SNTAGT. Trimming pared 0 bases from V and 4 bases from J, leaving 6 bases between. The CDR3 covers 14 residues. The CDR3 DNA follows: TGTGCCAGCAGTGACTCGTTCAGCACCGGGGAGCTGTTTTTT. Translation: CASSDSFSTGELFF.

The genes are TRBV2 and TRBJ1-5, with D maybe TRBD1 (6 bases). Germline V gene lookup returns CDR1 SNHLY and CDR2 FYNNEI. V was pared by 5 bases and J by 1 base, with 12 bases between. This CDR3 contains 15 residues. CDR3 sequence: CASSRDMKSNQPQHF. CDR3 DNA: TGTGCCAGCAGTAGGGACATGAAAAGCAATCAGCCCCAGCATTTT.

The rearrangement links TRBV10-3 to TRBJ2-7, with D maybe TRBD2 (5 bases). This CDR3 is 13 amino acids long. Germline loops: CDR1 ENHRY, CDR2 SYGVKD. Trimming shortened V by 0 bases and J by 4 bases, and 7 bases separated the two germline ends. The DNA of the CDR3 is TGTGCCATCAGTGAGTCGAGGGAATACGAGCAGTACTTC. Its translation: CAISESREYEQYF.

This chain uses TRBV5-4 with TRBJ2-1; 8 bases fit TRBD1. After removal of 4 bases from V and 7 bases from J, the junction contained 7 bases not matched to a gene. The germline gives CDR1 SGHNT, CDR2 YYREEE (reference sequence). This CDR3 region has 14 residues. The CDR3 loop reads CASSPRTGKNEQFF. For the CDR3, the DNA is TGTGCCAGCAGCCCCCGGACAGGGAAGAATGAGCAGTTCTTC. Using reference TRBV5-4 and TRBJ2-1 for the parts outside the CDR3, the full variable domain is ETGVTQSPTHLIKTRGQQVTLRCSSQSGHNTVSWYQQALGQGPQFIFQYYREEENGRGNFPPRFSGLQFPNYSSELNVNALELDDSALYLCASSPRTGKNEQFFGPGTRLTVL.

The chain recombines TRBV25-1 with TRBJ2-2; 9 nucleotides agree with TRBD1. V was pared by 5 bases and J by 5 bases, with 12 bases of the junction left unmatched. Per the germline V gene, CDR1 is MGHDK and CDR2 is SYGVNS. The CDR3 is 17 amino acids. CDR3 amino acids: CASSKITGTGLTGELFF. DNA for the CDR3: TGTGCCAGCAGTAAAATCACCGGGACAGGGCTAACCGGGGAGCTGTTTTTT.

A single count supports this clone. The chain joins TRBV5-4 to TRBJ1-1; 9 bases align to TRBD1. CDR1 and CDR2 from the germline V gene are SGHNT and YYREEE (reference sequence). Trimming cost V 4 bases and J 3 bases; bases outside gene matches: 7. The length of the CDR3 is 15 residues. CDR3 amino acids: CASSRTGGGDTEAFF. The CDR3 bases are TGTGCCAGCAGCAGAACAGGGGGCGGGGACACTGAAGCTTTCTTT.

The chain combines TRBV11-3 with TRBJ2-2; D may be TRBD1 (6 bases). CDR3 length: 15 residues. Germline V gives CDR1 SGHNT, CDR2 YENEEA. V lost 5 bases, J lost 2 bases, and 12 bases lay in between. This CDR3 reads CASSQGTVNTGELFF. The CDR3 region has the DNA TGTGCCAGCAGCCAGGGGACGGTAAACACCGGGGAGCTGTTTTTT.

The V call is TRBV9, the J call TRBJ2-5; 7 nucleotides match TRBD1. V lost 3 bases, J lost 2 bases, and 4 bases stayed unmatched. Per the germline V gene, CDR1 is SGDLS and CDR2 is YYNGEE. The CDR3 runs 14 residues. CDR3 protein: CASSATGLQETQYF. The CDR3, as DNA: TGTGCCAGCAGCGCGACAGGGCTACAAGAGACCCAGTACTTC. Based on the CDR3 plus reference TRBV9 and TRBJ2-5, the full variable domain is DSGVTQTPKHLITATGQRVTLRCSPRSGDLSVYWYQQSLDQGLQFLIQYYNGEERAKGNILERFSAQQFPDLHSELNLSSLELGDSALYFCASSATGLQETQYFGPGTRLLVL.

CDR3 DNA: TGTGCCAGCAGCTTAGCCCCAGGGGGCAACTATGGCTACACCTTC. Amino acid sequence: CASSLAPGGNYGYTF. The chain uses TRBV11-3 and TRBJ1-2; 8 bases line up with TRBD1. V shed 1 base and J 2 bases; nucleotides not matched to a gene: 3. This CDR3 is 15 amino acids long. In germline, CDR1 is SGHNT, CDR2 YENEEA.

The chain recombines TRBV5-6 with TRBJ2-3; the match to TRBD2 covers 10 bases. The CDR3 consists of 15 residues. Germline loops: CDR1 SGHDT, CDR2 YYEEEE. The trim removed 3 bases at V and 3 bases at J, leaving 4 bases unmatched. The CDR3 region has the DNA TGTGCCAGCAGCTCCTTAGCGGGAGGAACAGATACGCAGTATTTT. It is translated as CASSSLAGGTDTQYF.

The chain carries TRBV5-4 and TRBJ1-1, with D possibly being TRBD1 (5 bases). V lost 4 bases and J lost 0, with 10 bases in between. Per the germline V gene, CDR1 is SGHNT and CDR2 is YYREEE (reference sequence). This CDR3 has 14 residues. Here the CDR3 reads CASSPGLMNTEAFF. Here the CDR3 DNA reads TGTGCCAGCAGCCCGGGACTTATGAACACTGAAGCTTTCTTT.

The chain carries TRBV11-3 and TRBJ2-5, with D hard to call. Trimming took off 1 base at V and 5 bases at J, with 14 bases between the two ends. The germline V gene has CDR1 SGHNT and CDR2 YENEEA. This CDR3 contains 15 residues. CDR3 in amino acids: CASSLGIGDGETQYF. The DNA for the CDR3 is TGTGCCAGCAGCTTAGGGATAGGAGACGGCGAGACCCAGTACTTC.

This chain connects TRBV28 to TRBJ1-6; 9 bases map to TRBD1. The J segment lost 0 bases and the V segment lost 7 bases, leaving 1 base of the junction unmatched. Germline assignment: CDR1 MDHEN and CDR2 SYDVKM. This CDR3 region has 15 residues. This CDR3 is CASMGQGSYNSPLHF. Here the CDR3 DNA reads TGTGCCAGCATGGGACAGGGCTCCTATAATTCACCCCTCCACTTT.